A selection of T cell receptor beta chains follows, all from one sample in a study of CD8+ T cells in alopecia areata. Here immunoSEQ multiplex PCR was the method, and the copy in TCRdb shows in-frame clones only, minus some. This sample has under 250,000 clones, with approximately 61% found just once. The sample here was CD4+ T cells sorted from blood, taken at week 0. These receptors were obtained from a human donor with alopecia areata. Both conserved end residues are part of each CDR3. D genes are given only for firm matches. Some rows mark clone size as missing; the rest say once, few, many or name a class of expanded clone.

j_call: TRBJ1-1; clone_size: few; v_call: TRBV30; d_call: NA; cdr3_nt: TGTGCCTGGAGTGTTGGGGGGGGGCCCCCGAACACTGAAGCTTTCTTT; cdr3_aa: CAWSVGGGPPNTEAFF
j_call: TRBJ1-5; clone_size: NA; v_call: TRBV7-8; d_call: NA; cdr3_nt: TGTGCCAGCAGCTTTTCCGCAGGGAATGGTCAGCCCCAGCATTTT; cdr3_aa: CASSFSAGNGQPQHF
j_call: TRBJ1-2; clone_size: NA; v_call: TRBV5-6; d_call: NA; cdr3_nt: TGTGCCAGCAGCCCAATTACCGGGACCTTCTATGGCTACACCTTC; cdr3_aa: CASSPITGTFYGYTF
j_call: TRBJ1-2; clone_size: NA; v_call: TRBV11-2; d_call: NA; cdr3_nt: TGTGCCAGCAGCATCACTCAAAGGGGAGGCTACACCTTC; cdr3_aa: CASSITQRGGYTF
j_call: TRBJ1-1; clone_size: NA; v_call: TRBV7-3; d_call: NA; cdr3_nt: TGTGCCAGCAGCTCCGGGATGAACACTGAAGCTTTCTTT; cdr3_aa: CASSSGMNTEAFF
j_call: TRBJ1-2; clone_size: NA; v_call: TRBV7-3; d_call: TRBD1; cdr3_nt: TGTGCCAGCAGCCCGGGACAGGACACCGCTAACTATGGCTACACCTTC; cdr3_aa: CASSPGQDTANYGYTF
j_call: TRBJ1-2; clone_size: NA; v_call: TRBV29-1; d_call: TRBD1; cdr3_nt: TGCAGCGTGGGACAGGATTCTGGCTACACCTTC; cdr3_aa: CSVGQDSGYTF
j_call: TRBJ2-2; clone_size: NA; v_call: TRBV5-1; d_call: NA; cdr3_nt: TGCGCCAGCAGCCCAGGGGTGGAGACCGGGGAGCTGTTTTTT; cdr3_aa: CASSPGVETGELFF
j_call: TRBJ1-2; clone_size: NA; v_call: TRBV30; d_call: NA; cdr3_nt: TGTGCCTGGAGTCCCCAGGGGCGCAATGGCTACACCTTC; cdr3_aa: CAWSPQGRNGYTF
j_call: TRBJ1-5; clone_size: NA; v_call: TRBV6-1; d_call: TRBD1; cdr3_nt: TGTGCCAGCAGTAGACAGGGGAACCAGCCCCAGCATTTT; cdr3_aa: CASSRQGNQPQHF
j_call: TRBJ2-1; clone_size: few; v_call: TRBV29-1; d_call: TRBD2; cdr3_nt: TGCAGCGTTTCGGGGGGGCTCGACAATGAGCAGTTCTTC; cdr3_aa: CSVSGGLDNEQFF
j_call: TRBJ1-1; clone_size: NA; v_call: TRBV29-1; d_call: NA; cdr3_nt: TGCAGCGTACGGAACACTGAAGCTTTCTTT; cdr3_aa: CSVRNTEAFF
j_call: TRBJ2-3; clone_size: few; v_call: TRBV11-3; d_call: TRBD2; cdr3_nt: TGTGCCAGCAGCGTAATGACTAGCGGGGGAGATACGCAGTATTTT; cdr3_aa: CASSVMTSGGDTQYF
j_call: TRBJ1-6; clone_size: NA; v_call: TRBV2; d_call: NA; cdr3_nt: TGTGCCAGCAGTGAACTCGGAGGTTCACCCCTCCACTTT; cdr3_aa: CASSELGGSPLHF
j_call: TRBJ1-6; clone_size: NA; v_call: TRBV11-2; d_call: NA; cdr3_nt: TGTGCCAGCCGATGGGCGGGAGATAATTCACCCCTCCACTTT; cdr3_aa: CASRWAGDNSPLHF
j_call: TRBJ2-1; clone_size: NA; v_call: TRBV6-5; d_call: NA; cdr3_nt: TGTGCCAGCAGGGTAGGGCGATACAATGAGCAGTTCTTC; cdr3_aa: CASRVGRYNEQFF
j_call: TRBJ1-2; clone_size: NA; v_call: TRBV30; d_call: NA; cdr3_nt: TGTGCCTGGAGTGTAAGGAAAAGGGCTGGCTACACCTTC; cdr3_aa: CAWSVRKRAGYTF
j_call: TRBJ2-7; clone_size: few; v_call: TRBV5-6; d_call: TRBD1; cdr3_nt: TGTGCCAGCAGCTCTGGGCCTAGGAGGACAGGGGACGAGCAGTACTTC; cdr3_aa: CASSSGPRRTGDEQYF
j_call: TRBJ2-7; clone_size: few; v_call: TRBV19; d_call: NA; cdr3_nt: TGTGCCAGTAGTAGGGGTGGAACGTCCTACGAGCAGTACTTC; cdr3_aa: CASSRGGTSYEQYF
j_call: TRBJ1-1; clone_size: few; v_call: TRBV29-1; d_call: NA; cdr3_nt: TGCAGCGCTGAATACAGTGTCACTGAAGCTTTCTTT; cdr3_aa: CSAEYSVTEAFF
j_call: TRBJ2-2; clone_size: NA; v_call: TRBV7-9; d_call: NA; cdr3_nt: TGTGCCAGCAGCTTAGCGGTAGCGGTAAACACCGGGGAGCTGTTTTTT; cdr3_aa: CASSLAVAVNTGELFF
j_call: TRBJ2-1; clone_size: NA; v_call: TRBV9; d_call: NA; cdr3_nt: TGTGCCAGCAGCGTAGGTCCGGGAGCCTACAATGAGCAGTTCTTC; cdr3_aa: CASSVGPGAYNEQFF
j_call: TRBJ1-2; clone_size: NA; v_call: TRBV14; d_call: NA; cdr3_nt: TGTGCCAGCAGCCGACAACCTTACTATGGCTACACCTTC; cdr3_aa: CASSRQPYYGYTF
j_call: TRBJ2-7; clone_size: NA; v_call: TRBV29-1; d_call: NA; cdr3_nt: TGCAGCGTTGGCGGGTTTTACGAGCAGTACTTC; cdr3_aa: CSVGGFYEQYF